The entry that follows covers one T cell receptor (beta chain) sequence. The sample belongs to a study of blood T cells in healthy people across ages. A sample-barcoded 5' primer and a J-beta primer mix were used in a second PCR of roughly 7 to 11 cycles. TCRdb processed the 5' RACE reads anew with MiXCR; each CDR3 protein has one entry. The sample includes 600,000 to 900,000 distinct CDR3 sequences, under 30% of them seen just once. The V segment lost 5 bases and the J segment 6 bases; nucleotides outside the gene matches: 14. CDR3 length: 17 residues. These data are also associated with another study on T cells of mothers and their children.

The sample taken for sequencing was blood. The chain carries TRBV12-3 or TRBV12-4 and TRBJ2-4; 9 bases are a match to TRBD2. The TCR was taken from a boy between 10 and 17 years old in good health. The DNA for the CDR3 is TGTGCCAGCAGTCCTCGGGGCGGGGGGGCCTGGGCAAACATTCAGTACTTC. It translates to CASSPRGGGAWANIQYF.